These T cell receptor beta chains were read from a single sample in a study of T cells in Graves' hyperthyroidism and ophthalmopathy. TCRdb reprocessed the multiplex PCR reads via MiXCR and lists one record per CDR3 protein. The profile shows 30,000 to 40,000 distinct CDR3 sequences, 52% of them singletons. The sequenced material came from blood. Source of these receptors: a man between 40 and 49 years old with Graves' ophthalmopathy. Each CDR3 is given with its conserved first and last residue. The order of the fields is V gene, J gene, CDR3 length, CDR3 protein.

>TRBV10-2|TRBJ2-1|14
CASSVVSSYNEQFF
>TRBV5-5|TRBJ2-1|13
CASSSYGLAGVFF
>TRBV2|TRBJ1-5|16
CAIQQLRGRGQETQHF
>TRBV20-1|TRBJ2-7|12
CSAADGGYEQYF
>TRBV7-9|TRBJ2-7|16
CASSLGSSGRSHEQYF
>TRBV28|TRBJ2-7|13
CASTSMARQEQYF
>TRBV5-1|TRBJ1-6|14
CASSLVGTNSPLHF
>TRBV6-5|TRBJ2-3|14
CASRRGSVVDTQYF
>TRBV19|TRBJ2-3|15
CASSTGTGAGDTQYF
>TRBV20-1|TRBJ2-5|11
CSAHWRQPQYF
>TRBV7-8|TRBJ2-1|14
CASSFRDLGNEQFF
>TRBV19|TRBJ2-6|17
CASTGTRLSSGANVLTF
>TRBV20-1|TRBJ2-1|14
CSAGGGGIYNEQSF
>TRBV24-1|TRBJ2-7|15
CATSASSQSGYEQYF
>TRBV30|TRBJ1-6|11
CAWSVSRDRHF
>TRBV6-6|TRBJ2-2|17
CASSYVAGKFRAGELFF
>TRBV20-1|TRBJ2-1|17
CSARERSGGLFYNEQFF
>TRBV5-6|TRBJ2-5|11
CASSSGGTQYF
>TRBV7-9|TRBJ1-5|22
CASSFPENEQFFGPGTRQPQHF
>TRBV27|TRBJ2-2|14
CASSWTGTSGELLF
>TRBV12-3/TRBV12-4|TRBJ2-3|16
CASSKSGTQLQGTQYF
>TRBV24-1|TRBJ2-2|15
CATSDAGQGIGELFF